This T cell receptor beta chain was obtained from a study of cytomegalovirus exposure and HLA in healthy donors. Study-wide context: Of over 300 genotyped donors, roughly 80% clustered with self-reported Caucasian donors.

The CDR3 has 12 amino acids. V dropped 6 bases and J dropped 1 base, with 7 bases sitting between them. Germline CDR1 is MDHEN and CDR2 is SYDVKM. As for this clone: What it binds is not known. This same CDR3 is encoded by further DNA sequences in the sample.

The study's findings and limits: The study reported that TCR beta sequences accurately predicted HLA-A and HLA-B alleles in most subjects. Generally TCR sequences proved uncommon, though certain public TCRs appeared in numerous donors.

The PCR employed 60 Vbeta primers together with 13 Jbeta primers. Data came from immunoSEQ multiplex PCR; TCRdb stores just in-frame clones and leaves some out. In the table there are about 230,000 clones, over 65% of which are singletons. What was sequenced was PBMCs. The rearrangement uses TRBV28 and TRBJ2-7, with TRBD1 as a possible D gene (6 bases). The TCR sequence derives from a human donor in good health. CDR3 sequence: CASRTGSYEQYF. The CDR3 nucleotides read TGTGCCAGCAGAACAGGGTCCTACGAGCAGTACTTC.